Shown below are 5 T cell receptor beta chains from a single sample sequenced in a study of T cells in tuberculosis. Measured with immunoSEQ multiplex PCR; TCRdb has only the in-frame clones, and not every one. The table records roughly 59,000 clones, about 76% of them present only once. After thawing and overnight rest, PBMC were stained with GMM-loaded CD1B tetramer, viability dye and anti-CD3 for sorting. C32 glucose monomycolate from Rhodococcus equi was loaded onto the CD1B tetramers. Sequenced: CD1b-GMM tetramer-negative cells sorted from PBMCs. The receptor set was obtained from an adult woman with latent tuberculosis.

The rearrangement joins TRBV6-5 to TRBJ2-1; possibly TRBD2 for D (5 bases). The germline V and J ends were trimmed by 2 bases and 14 bases, with 13 bases remaining between them. This CDR3 is built from 12 residues. Germline CDR1 and CDR2: MNHEY and SVGAGI. The CDR3, as DNA: TGTGCCAGCAGTTACGATGGTAGGCGGGAGTTCTTC. Translating gives CASSYDGRREFF.

The rearrangement uses TRBV15 and TRBJ1-2; D may be TRBD1 (5 bases). This CDR3 has 14 residues. CDR1 is LNHNV and CDR2 is YYDKDF in the germline V gene (reference sequence). The ends were cut back, 3 bases at V and 4 bases at J, with 12 bases in the middle. The CDR3 reads CATSSSRGGYGYTF. CDR3 DNA sequence: TGTGCCACCAGCAGTAGTAGGGGCGGCTATGGCTACACCTTC.

The chain uses TRBV19 and TRBJ1-5; D may be TRBD1 (5 bases). CDR3 length equals 10 residues. Germline V gives CDR1 LNHDA, CDR2 SQIVND (reference sequence). V was clipped by 8 bases and J by 9 bases, with 8 bases between them. DNA for the CDR3: TGTGCCAGTGGGGCGAGGCCCCAGCATTTT. Its protein is CASGARPQHF. Filled out from reference TRBV19 and TRBJ1-5, the complete variable domain reads DGGITQSPKYLFRKEGQNVTLSCEQNLNHDAMYWYRQDPGQGLRLIYYSQIVNDFQKGDIAEGYSVSREKKESFPLTVTSAQKNPTAFYLCASGARPQHFGDGTRLSIL.

The gene calls are TRBV4-2 and TRBJ2-3; 8 bases are shared with TRBD2. Per the germline V gene, CDR1 is LGHNA and CDR2 is YNFKEQ. V lost 4 bases, J lost 4 bases, and 10 bases stayed unmatched. CDR3 length: 16 amino acids. Here the CDR3 reads CASSRGGSGGPDTQYF. DNA of the CDR3: TGTGCCAGCAGCCGTGGGGGGAGCGGGGGCCCAGATACGCAGTATTTT.

The genes are TRBV4-2 and TRBJ1-1; D remains unclear. V was clipped by 5 bases and J by 1 base, with 11 bases between them. The CDR3 has 14 amino acids. Looked up from germline, CDR1 is LGHNA and CDR2 is YNFKEQ. CDR3 sequence (DNA): TGTGCCAGCAGCATAGGCCGGGAGAACACTGAAGCTTTCTTT. It codes for CASSIGRENTEAFF.